This T cell receptor (beta chain) is from a study of cytomegalovirus exposure and HLA in healthy donors. The PCR ran on 60 Vbeta and 13 Jbeta primers. Sequencing used immunoSEQ multiplex PCR; TCRdb keeps in-frame clones, though not all of them. Of 150,000 to 200,000 clones in the sample, 81% are singletons; the top ten hold around 1.9%. A note on this clone: Its antigen is still unknown.

The germline CDR1 and CDR2 sequences are SGDLS and YYNGEE. V lost 2 bases to trimming and J lost 6 bases; unmatched junction nucleotides: 4. The CDR3 has 15 residues. Study observations and caveats: Segments of the TCR beta V type were, in most cases, productive about 90% or about 30% of the time in an earlier analysis.

The gene calls are TRBV9 and TRBJ1-5, with TRBD1 matching 11 bases. Specimen: PBMCs. This TCR was recovered from a man younger than 35 in good health and CMV-seronegative. CDR3 protein: CASSVGQGDGQPQHF. CDR3 nucleotide sequence: TGTGCCAGCAGCGTGGGACAGGGGGACGGTCAGCCCCAGCATTTT.